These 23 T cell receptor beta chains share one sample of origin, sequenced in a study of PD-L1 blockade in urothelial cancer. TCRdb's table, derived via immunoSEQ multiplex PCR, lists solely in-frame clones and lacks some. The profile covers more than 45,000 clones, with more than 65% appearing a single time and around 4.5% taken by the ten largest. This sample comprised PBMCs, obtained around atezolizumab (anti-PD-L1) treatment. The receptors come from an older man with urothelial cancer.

DNA for the CDR3: TGTGCCAGCAGCTTTAGAGCGGGAGGGGTCGCAGATACGCAGTATTTT. Its translation: CASSFRAGGVADTQYF. This chain links TRBV5-4 with TRBJ2-3, with TRBD2 matching over 10 bases. The CDR3 consists of 16 residues. Losses at the gene ends were 2 bases for V and 4 bases for J; bases not matched to a gene: 7. Per germline, CDR1 SGHNT and CDR2 YYREEE (reference sequence).

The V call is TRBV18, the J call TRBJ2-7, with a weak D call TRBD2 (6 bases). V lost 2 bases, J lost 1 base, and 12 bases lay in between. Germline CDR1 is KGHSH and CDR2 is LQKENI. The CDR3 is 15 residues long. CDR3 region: CASSPATLASYEQYF. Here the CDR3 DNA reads TGTGCCAGCTCACCAGCGACACTAGCTTCCTACGAGCAGTACTTC.

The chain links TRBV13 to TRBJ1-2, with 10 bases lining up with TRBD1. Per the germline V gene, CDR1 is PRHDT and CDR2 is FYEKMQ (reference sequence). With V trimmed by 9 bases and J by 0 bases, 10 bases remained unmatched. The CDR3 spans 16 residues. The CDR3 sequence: CASGRGQGTANYGYTF. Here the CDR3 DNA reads TGTGCCAGTGGGCGGGGACAGGGGACGGCTAACTATGGCTACACCTTC.

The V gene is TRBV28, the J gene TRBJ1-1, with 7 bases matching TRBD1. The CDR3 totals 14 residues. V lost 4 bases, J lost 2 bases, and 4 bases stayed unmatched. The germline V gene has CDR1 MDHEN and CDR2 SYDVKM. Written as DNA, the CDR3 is TGTGCCAGCAGTTCTCGACAGGGAAACACTGAAGCTTTCTTT. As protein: CASSSRQGNTEAFF.

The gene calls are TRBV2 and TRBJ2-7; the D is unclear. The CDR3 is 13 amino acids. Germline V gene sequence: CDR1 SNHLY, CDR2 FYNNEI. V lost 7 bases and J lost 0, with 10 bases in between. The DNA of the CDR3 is TGTGCCAGCACACCGGGTCTCTCCTACGAGCAGTACTTC. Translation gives CASTPGLSYEQYF.

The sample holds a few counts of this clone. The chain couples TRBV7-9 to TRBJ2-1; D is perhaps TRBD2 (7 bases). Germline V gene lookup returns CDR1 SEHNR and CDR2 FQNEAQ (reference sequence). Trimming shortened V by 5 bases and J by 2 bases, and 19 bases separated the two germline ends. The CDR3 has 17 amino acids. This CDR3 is CASSPRRGGFTYNEQFF. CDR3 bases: TGTGCCAGCAGCCCTCGGAGGGGGGGTTTTACCTACAATGAGCAGTTCTTC.

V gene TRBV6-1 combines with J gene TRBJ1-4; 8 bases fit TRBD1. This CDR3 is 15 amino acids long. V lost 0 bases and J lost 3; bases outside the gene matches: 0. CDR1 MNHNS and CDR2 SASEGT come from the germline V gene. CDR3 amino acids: CASSEADRANEKLFF. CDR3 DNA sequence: TGTGCCAGCAGTGAAGCGGACAGGGCTAATGAAAAACTGTTTTTT.

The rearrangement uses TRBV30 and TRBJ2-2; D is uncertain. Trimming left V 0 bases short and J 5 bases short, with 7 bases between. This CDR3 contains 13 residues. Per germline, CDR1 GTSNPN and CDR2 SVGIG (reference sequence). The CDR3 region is CAWSVVQTGELFF. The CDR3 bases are TGTGCCTGGAGTGTCGTACAGACCGGGGAGCTGTTTTTT.

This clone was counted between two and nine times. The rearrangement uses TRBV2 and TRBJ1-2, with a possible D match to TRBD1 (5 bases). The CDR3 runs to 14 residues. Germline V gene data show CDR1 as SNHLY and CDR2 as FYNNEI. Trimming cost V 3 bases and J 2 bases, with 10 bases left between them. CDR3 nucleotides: TGTGCCAGCAGTGACGGGGGGATGAACTATGGCTACACCTTC. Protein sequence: CASSDGGMNYGYTF.

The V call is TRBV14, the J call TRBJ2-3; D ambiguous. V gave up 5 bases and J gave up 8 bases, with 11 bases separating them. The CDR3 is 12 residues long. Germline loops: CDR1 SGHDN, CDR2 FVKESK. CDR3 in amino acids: CASSKASGTQYF. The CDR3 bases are TGTGCCAGCAGCAAAGCCAGTGGTACGCAGTATTTT.

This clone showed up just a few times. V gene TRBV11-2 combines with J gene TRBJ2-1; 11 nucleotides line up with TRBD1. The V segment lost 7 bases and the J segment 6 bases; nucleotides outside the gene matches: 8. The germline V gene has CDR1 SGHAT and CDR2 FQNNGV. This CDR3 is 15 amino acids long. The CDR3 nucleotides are TGTGCCAGCAACCGCGGGACAGGGGGGGTCAATGAGCAGTTCTTC. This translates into CASNRGTGGVNEQFF.

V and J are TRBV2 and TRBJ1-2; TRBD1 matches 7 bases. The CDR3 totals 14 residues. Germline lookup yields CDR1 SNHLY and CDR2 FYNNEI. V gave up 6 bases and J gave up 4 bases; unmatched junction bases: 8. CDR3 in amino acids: CASSATGESYGYTF. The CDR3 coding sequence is TGTGCCAGCAGCGCTACAGGGGAAAGCTATGGCTACACCTTC.

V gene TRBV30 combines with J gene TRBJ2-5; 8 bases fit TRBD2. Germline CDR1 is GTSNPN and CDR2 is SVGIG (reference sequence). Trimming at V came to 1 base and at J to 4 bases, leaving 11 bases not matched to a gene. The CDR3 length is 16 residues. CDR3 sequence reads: CAWSAGAGELGETQYF. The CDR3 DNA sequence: TGTGCCTGGAGTGCCGGAGCGGGAGAATTGGGAGAGACCCAGTACTTC.

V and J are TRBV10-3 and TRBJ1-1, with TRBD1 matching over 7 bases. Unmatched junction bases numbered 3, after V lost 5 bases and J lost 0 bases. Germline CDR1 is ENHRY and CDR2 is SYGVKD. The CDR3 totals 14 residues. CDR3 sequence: CAISTQGMNTEAFF. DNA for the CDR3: TGTGCCATCAGTACACAGGGGATGAACACTGAAGCTTTCTTT.

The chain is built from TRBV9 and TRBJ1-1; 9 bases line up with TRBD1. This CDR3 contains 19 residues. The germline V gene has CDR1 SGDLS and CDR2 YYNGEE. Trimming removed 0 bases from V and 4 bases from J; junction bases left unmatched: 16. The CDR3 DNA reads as TGTGCCAGCAGCGTAGGTCCTGCGGGACAGGGTGCGGTGGGCACTGAAGCTTTCTTT. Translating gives CASSVGPAGQGAVGTEAFF. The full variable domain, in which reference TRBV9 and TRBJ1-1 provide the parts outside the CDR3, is DSGVTQTPKHLITATGQRVTLRCSPRSGDLSVYWYQQSLDQGLQFLIQYYNGEERAKGNILERFSAQQFPDLHSELNLSSLELGDSALYFCASSVGPAGQGAVGTEAFFGQGTRLTVV.

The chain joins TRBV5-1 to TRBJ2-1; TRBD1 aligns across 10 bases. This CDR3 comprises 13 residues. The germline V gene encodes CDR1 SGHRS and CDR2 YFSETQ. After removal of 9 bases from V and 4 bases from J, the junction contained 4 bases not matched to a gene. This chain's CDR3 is CATGQGDYNEQFF. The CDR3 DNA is TGCGCCACCGGACAGGGGGATTACAATGAGCAGTTCTTC.

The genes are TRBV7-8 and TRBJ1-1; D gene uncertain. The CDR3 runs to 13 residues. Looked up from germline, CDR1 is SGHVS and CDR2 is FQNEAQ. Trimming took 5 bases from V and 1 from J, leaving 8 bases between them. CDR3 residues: CASSVQENTEAFF. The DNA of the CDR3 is TGTGCCAGCAGCGTTCAGGAGAACACTGAAGCTTTCTTT.

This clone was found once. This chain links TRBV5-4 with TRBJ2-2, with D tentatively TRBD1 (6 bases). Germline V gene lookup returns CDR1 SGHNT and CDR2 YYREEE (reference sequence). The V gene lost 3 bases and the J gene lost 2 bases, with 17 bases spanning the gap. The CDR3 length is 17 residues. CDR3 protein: CASSYLWGRHNTGELFF. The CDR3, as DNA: TGTGCCAGCAGCTACCTCTGGGGGCGACACAACACCGGGGAGCTGTTTTTT.

The CDR3 is CASSQDPRLAREQFF. CDR3 DNA: TGCGCCAGCAGCCAGGACCCTAGGCTAGCGAGAGAGCAGTTCTTC. V is TRBV4-1 and J is TRBJ2-1; perhaps TRBD2 as D (6 bases). The CDR3 consists of 15 residues. Trimming took 3 bases from V and 10 from J, leaving 19 bases between them. Germline assignment: CDR1 MGHRA and CDR2 YSYEKL.

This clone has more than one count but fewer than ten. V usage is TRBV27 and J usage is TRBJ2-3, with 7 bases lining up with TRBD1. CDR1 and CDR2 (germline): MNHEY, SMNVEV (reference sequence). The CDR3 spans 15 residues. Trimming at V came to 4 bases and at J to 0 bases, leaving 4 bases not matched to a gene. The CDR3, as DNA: TGTGCCAGCAGTTCGATACAGGGGAGCACAGATACGCAGTATTTT. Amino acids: CASSSIQGSTDTQYF.

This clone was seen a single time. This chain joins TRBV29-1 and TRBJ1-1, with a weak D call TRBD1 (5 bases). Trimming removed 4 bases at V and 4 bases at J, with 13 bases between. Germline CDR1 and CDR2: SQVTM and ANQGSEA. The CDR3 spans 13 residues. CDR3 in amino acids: CSVGQGVITEAFF. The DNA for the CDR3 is TGCAGCGTTGGTCAGGGTGTTATCACTGAAGCTTTCTTT.

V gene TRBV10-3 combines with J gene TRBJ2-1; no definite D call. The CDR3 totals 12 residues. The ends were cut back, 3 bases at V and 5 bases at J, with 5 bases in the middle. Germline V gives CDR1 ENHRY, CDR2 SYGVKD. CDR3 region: CAISENNNEQFF. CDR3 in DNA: TGTGCCATCAGTGAAAACAACAATGAGCAGTTCTTC.

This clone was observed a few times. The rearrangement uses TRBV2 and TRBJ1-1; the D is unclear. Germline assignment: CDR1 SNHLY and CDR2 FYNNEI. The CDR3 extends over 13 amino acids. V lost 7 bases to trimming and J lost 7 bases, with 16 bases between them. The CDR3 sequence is CASTPAELREAFF. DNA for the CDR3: TGTGCCAGCACCCCCGCGGAATTACGTGAAGCTTTCTTT.